These 5 T cell receptor beta chains were all obtained from the same sample, sequenced in a study of cytomegalovirus exposure and HLA in healthy donors. 60 Vbeta and 13 Jbeta primers were used in PCR. Method: immunoSEQ multiplex PCR; TCRdb's copy keeps in-frame clones and lacks some. In all, the sample yields 150,000 or so clones. Sequenced sample: PBMCs. The receptor set was obtained from a woman in her forties or fifties in good health and CMV-seronegative.

The gene calls are TRBV5-1 and TRBJ2-7; the match to TRBD2 covers 9 bases. CDR3 length: 14 amino acids. V lost 4 bases to trimming and J lost 5 bases; unmatched junction nucleotides: 7. Germline V gives CDR1 SGHRS, CDR2 YFSETQ. As DNA, the CDR3 is TGCGCCAGCAGCCCGGGACTAGCCACGGACGAGCAGTACTTC. Encoded protein: CASSPGLATDEQYF.

V is TRBV5-1 and J is TRBJ2-7; D uncertain. V was cut by 4 bases and J by 0 bases, with 5 bases left in between. The CDR3 extends over 12 amino acids. Germline V gene sequence: CDR1 SGHRS, CDR2 YFSETQ. CDR3 in amino acids: CASSLSSYEQYF. CDR3 nucleotide sequence: TGCGCCAGCAGCCTGAGCTCCTACGAGCAGTACTTC.

Turning to this clone: A read error may produce the germline difference seen at one junction end. The chain uses TRBV4-2 and TRBJ2-7, with no clear D. Germline-derived CDR1 and CDR2 are LGHNA and YNFKEQ. CDR3 size: 15 residues. The CDR3 DNA reads as TGTGCCAGCAGTCAAGAGAGGTTGAACTCCTACGAGCAGTACTTC. Translating it yields CASSQERLNSYEQYF.

The chain employs TRBV5-1 and TRBJ2-1, with 7 positions matching TRBD2. The CDR3 runs to 14 residues. V dropped 3 bases and J dropped 8; count of bases not matched to a gene: 8. CDR1 and CDR2 from the germline V gene are SGHRS and YFSETQ. CDR3 amino acids: CASSWSLGGDEQFF. The CDR3 nucleotides read TGCGCCAGCAGCTGGTCTTTGGGGGGGGATGAGCAGTTCTTC.

The chain combines TRBV14 with TRBJ1-2; no definite D call. The CDR3 is 14 amino acids. The germline V and J ends were trimmed by 4 bases and 4 bases, with 13 bases remaining between them. Germline CDR1 is SGHDN and CDR2 is FVKESK. The CDR3 here is CASSPGQNLYGYTF. DNA of the CDR3: TGTGCCAGCAGCCCAGGCCAAAATCTCTATGGCTACACCTTC. Full variable domain (missing parts from reference TRBV14 and TRBJ1-2): EAGVTQFPSHSVIEKGQTVTLRCDPISGHDNLYWYRRVMGKEIKFLLHFVKESKQDESGMPNNRFLAERTGGTYSTLKVQPAELEDSGVYFCASSPGQNLYGYTFGSGTRLTVV.